This note documents a single TCR beta chain sequence. The protocol was immunoSEQ multiplex PCR, while the TCRdb copy is restricted to in-frame clones and leaves out a portion. The table includes approximately 1.4 million clones, about 98% detected once. This entry belongs to a study of shared clonotypes between healthy human individuals. V lost 1 base to trimming and J lost 4 bases; unmatched junction nucleotides: 13. Germline CDR1 KGHSH, CDR2 LQKENI. This CDR3 contains 19 residues. The V and J genes are TRBV18 and TRBJ2-3, with TRBD2 identical over 11 bases. The receptor was isolated from a young man in good health. The specimen was naive CD4+ T cells sorted from blood. The subset denotes: CD45RA+ positively selected. The CDR3, as DNA: TGTGCCAGCTCACCACGGGAACGGCAACTAGCGGGAGCAGCAGATACGCAGTATTTT. It yields the protein CASSPRERQLAGAADTQYF.